This passage covers 10 T cell receptor beta chains from one sample sequenced in a study of blood T cells in healthy people across ages. A second about 7 to 12 cycle PCR used barcoded and J-beta primers. Each CDR3 protein gets one entry after TCRdb re-called the 5' RACE reads with MiXCR. This sample has about 1 million distinct CDR3 sequences, with 40% to 55% found just once. The sequencing sample was made of blood. These receptors were obtained from an older woman in good health.

CDR3 amino acids: CASISGTDTQYF. The CDR3 DNA is TGTGCCAGCATTTCGGGGACAGATACGCAGTATTTT. The rearrangement uses TRBV12-3 or TRBV12-4 and TRBJ2-3, with D perhaps matching TRBD2 (5 bases). This CDR3 is built from 12 residues. V was pared by 7 bases and J by 3 bases, with 8 bases between.

This clonotype turned up a few times. The chain combines TRBV18 with TRBJ2-7; weak D call: TRBD1 (6 bases). Germline V gene sequence: CDR1 KGHSH, CDR2 LQKENI. The CDR3 is 16 amino acids. Trimming stripped 3 bases from V and 1 base from J, with 16 bases between. In nucleotides, the CDR3 is TGTGCCAGCTCACCCATTAGACAGGCGCCATCCTACGAGCAGTACTTC. This codes for CASSPIRQAPSYEQYF.

This clonotype was seen more than once but under ten times. The chain is built from TRBV12-3 or TRBV12-4 and TRBJ2-1, with 7 nucleotides matching TRBD1. J was trimmed by 2 bases and V by 7 bases; bases with no gene match: 8. The CDR3 length is 15 residues. For the CDR3, the DNA is TGTGCCAGCACCACGACAGGGCCCCCCTACAATGAGCAGTTCTTC. Protein product: CASTTTGPPYNEQFF.

This chain uses TRBV28 with TRBJ2-5; no clear D. TRBJ2-7 matches the DNA end more closely, so the J call is doubtful. This CDR3 has 12 amino acids. Germline CDR1 and CDR2: MDHEN and SYDVKM. CDR3 loop: CASRNEIGEQYF. The CDR3, as DNA: TGTGCCAGCAGAAATGAGATTGGCGAGCAGTACTTC.

This chain links TRBV20-1 with TRBJ1-2; D uncertain. V was cut by 1 base and J by 3 bases, with 12 bases left in between. The CDR3 totals 14 residues. Per germline, CDR1 DFQATT and CDR2 SNEGSKA (reference sequence). The CDR3 nucleotides are TGCAGTGCTAGAGGGCCACACCCGGACTATGGCTACACCTTC. It encodes CSARGPHPDYGYTF.

V and J are TRBV7-8 and TRBJ2-3; perhaps TRBD2 as D (6 bases). The CDR3 spans 16 residues. The V gene lost 4 bases and the J gene lost 6 bases, with 20 bases spanning the gap. Germline loops: CDR1 SGHVS, CDR2 FQNEAQ. This CDR3 reads CASSSAAGPAFDTQYF. The CDR3 coding sequence is TGTGCCAGCAGCTCCGCCGCGGGACCCGCCTTCGATACGCAGTATTTT.

The DNA of the CDR3 is TGCAGTGCCCGAAAAGGGGGCCTGGGCACTGAAGCTTTCTTT. As protein: CSARKGGLGTEAFF. V gene TRBV20-1 combines with J gene TRBJ1-1, with 7 nucleotides matching TRBD1. The CDR3 consists of 14 residues. Germline CDR1 reads DFQATT; CDR2 reads SNEGSKA (reference sequence). V trimming: 6 bases; J trimming: 4 bases; junction bases outside the gene matches: 11.

The chain links TRBV5-6 to TRBJ1-6; D gene uncertain. V gave up 0 bases and J gave up 8 bases, with 9 bases separating them. Germline lookup yields CDR1 SGHDT and CDR2 YYEEEE. CDR3 size: 14 residues. CDR3 in amino acids: CASSLAGRYSPLHF. CDR3 coding DNA: TGTGCCAGCAGCTTGGCAGGCCGCTATTCACCCCTCCACTTT.

Comments on this clonotype: Its ends do not fully match the called genes, so a read error is possible. This chain connects TRBV9 to TRBJ2-7; a possible D gene is TRBD1 (5 bases). The CDR3 loop spans 10 amino acids. The germline CDR1 and CDR2 sequences are SGDLS and YYNGEE. CDR3 coding DNA: TGCCGGGCAGGGATCTACGAGCAGTACTTC. It yields the protein CRAGIYEQYF.

This clonotype was observed a few times. J is TRBJ2-5 and V is TRBV15; no clear D. CDR3 size: 13 residues. Germline V gives CDR1 LNHNV, CDR2 YYDKDF (reference sequence). Trimming removed 8 bases at V and 7 bases at J, with 17 bases between. CDR3 bases: TGTGCCACCCGGAAAGCGCCCACGGGGACCCAGTACTTC. Translating it yields CATRKAPTGTQYF.